The 19 T cell receptor beta chains below were found in one sample sequenced in a study of blood T cells in healthy people across ages (dated by TCRdb to between 2014 and 2017). The library was prepared using 5' RACE. The listed sequencing device is Illumina HiSeq 2500. The second PCR ran for about 6 to 12 cycles and used a J-beta primer mix along with a sample-barcoded 5' primer. The public reads were reprocessed in TCRdb via fastp at Q25 and MiXCR, keeping in-frame beta chains. Each entry merges the rows of one CDR3 protein and shows their most common DNA and genes. Across this sample there are fewer than 800,000 distinct CDR3 sequences, with under 25% seen only once. The ten top clones hold 3.6% of the sample. Sequencing was performed on blood. These receptors all come from a man aged 65 to 79 in good health.

The rearrangement links TRBV4-3 to TRBJ2-1, with 8 bases matching TRBD2. CDR1 is LGHNA, CDR2 YSLEER, per germline. The V gene end was trimmed by 0 bases and the J gene end by 8 bases; junction bases not matched to a gene: 9. CDR3 length: 16 residues. This chain's CDR3 is CASSQEMAAGGDEQFF. As DNA, the CDR3 is TGCGCCAGCAGCCAAGAGATGGCGGCGGGAGGTGATGAGCAGTTCTTC.

In this sample, this clonotype turned up once. A much larger clone differs by one base, so this may be a read error. The rearrangement links TRBV29-1 to TRBJ2-5; D is uncertain. CDR1 and CDR2 from the germline V gene are SQVTM and ANQGSEA. CDR3 length equals 9 residues. Trimming took off 6 bases at V and 9 bases at J, with 8 bases between the two ends. The CDR3 nucleotides read TGCAGCGTCCTGGATGCCCAGTACTTC. It yields the protein CSVLDAQYF.

The chain is built from TRBV20-1 and TRBJ2-1, with D perhaps matching TRBD1 or TRBD2 (6 bases each). V shed 5 bases and J shed 0 bases, with 14 bases lying between them. The CDR3 has 15 amino acids. The V gene's germline CDR1 is DFQATT and CDR2 SNEGSKA (reference sequence). The CDR3 loop reads CSAPPAGHSYNEQFF. DNA of the CDR3: TGCAGTGCTCCTCCGGCGGGACACTCCTACAATGAGCAGTTCTTC.

This clonotype has a handful of counts. V is TRBV29-1 and J is TRBJ2-5, with 13 bases aligning to TRBD2. This CDR3 has 17 amino acids. The V gene end was trimmed by 3 bases and the J gene end by 5 bases; junction bases not matched to a gene: 12. From germline, CDR1 is SQVTM and CDR2 ANQGSEA. CDR3 bases: TGCAGCGTTGAGCTTGGGACTAGCGGGGCCGCCCGCGAGACCCAGTACTTC. It encodes CSVELGTSGAARETQYF.

This clonotype was observed a few times. A much larger clone is a single base away; this may be a read error. V and J are TRBV18 and TRBJ2-7; perhaps TRBD2 as D (5 bases). V was cut by 1 base and J by 6 bases, with 13 bases left in between. The CDR3 contains 14 residues. Germline values: CDR1 KGHSH, CDR2 LQKENI. This CDR3 reads CASSPQTEACEQYF. In DNA form, the CDR3 reads TGTGCCAGCTCACCACAGACGGAGGCTTGCGAGCAGTACTTC.

The chain uses TRBV7-2 and TRBJ2-1; the D is unclear. V lost 1 base to trimming and J lost 0 bases, with 4 bases between them. This CDR3 is 14 amino acids long. Germline-derived CDR1 and CDR2 are SGHTA and FQGNSA. The DNA of the CDR3 is TGTGCCAGCAGCTTAGAGTTCTCCTACAATGAGCAGTTCTTC. This encodes CASSLEFSYNEQFF.

V and J are TRBV20-1 and TRBJ1-3; 9 bases are a match to TRBD1. The CDR3 has 18 amino acids. V lost 5 bases and J lost 0; bases outside the gene matches: 14. Germline V lookup: CDR1 DFQATT, CDR2 SNEGSKA (reference sequence). CDR3 residues: CSAFNGGGQGGSGNTIYF. CDR3 bases: TGCAGTGCTTTCAACGGTGGGGGACAGGGAGGCTCTGGAAACACCATATATTTT.

This chain connects TRBV12-3 or TRBV12-4 to TRBJ2-7; no clear D gene. Between the trimmed V and J ends, which lost 8 bases and 4 bases, there was a span of 15 bases. The CDR3 runs to 13 residues. The CDR3 spells CASQETGPYEQYF. In nucleotides, the CDR3 is TGTGCCAGCCAGGAGACCGGGCCTTACGAGCAGTACTTC.

This clonotype came up many times. The chain recombines TRBV20-1 with TRBJ2-3; perhaps TRBD2 as D (6 bases). Germline values: CDR1 DFQATT, CDR2 SNEGSKA (reference sequence). Trimming pared 3 bases from V and 3 bases from J, leaving 7 bases between. The length of the CDR3 is 12 residues. The CDR3 nucleotides are TGCAGTGCTAGCGGGAGTACAGATACGCAGTATTTT. Its translation: CSASGSTDTQYF.

This clonotype showed up just a few times. The V gene is TRBV20-1, the J gene TRBJ2-5, with D hard to call. The germline CDR1 and CDR2 sequences are DFQATT and SNEGSKA (reference sequence). The CDR3 is made up of 13 amino acids. Trimming took 6 bases from V and 6 from J, leaving 17 bases between them. The CDR3 sequence is CSAFDRRIQTQYF. In DNA form, the CDR3 reads TGCAGTGCGTTCGACCGGCGCATACAGACCCAGTACTTC.

This clonotype was detected only a few times. The chain employs TRBV12-3 or TRBV12-4 and TRBJ2-7, with 7 bases matching TRBD2. The CDR3 runs 13 residues. V lost 3 bases to trimming and J lost 7 bases; unmatched junction nucleotides: 6. The CDR3 coding sequence is TGTGCCAGCAGTTTTCAGCCCGGGGGGGAGCAGTACTTC. Translated, it gives CASSFQPGGEQYF.

A few counts support this clonotype. J is TRBJ2-3 and V is TRBV20-1; 8 bases align to TRBD2. V lost 5 bases, J lost 1 base, and 11 bases stayed unmatched. The CDR3 loop spans 16 amino acids. Per the germline V gene, CDR1 is DFQATT and CDR2 is SNEGSKA (reference sequence). In nucleotides, the CDR3 is TGCAGTGCTCCTCCGGGAGGGCTCCTCGGCACAGATACGCAGTATTTT. This translates into CSAPPGGLLGTDTQYF.

This clonotype was seen a few times. This chain uses TRBV4-3 with TRBJ2-5, with a weak D call TRBD1 (5 bases). The CDR3 sequence is 15 residues long. CDR1 LGHNA and CDR2 YSLEER come from the germline V gene. Trimming pared 3 bases from V and 3 bases from J, leaving 14 bases between. CDR3 in DNA: TGCGCCAGCAGCCACTCACCCGCAGGGAAAGAGACCCAGTACTTC. The encoded protein is CASSHSPAGKETQYF.

This clonotype occurred a few times. The chain couples TRBV20-1 to TRBJ2-5, with TRBD2 matching over 9 bases. The end of the DNA is better explained by TRBJ2-1, so the J call may be wrong. The CDR3 sequence is 15 residues long. Germline CDR1 DFQATT, CDR2 SNEGSKA (reference sequence). DNA for the CDR3: TGCAGTGCTAAGAGATCAGCGGGAGGTTTTGGTGAGCAGTTCTTC. Residues: CSAKRSAGGFGEQFF.

This clonotype has a count of ten or more. The rearrangement joins TRBV5-1 to TRBJ2-5; weak D call: TRBD2 (6 bases). V lost 0 bases and J 4 bases, leaving 7 bases between the germline ends. Germline CDR1 and CDR2: SGHRS and YFSETQ. This CDR3 has 13 residues. The CDR3 DNA sequence: TGCGCCAGCAGCTTGGATAGCGGAGAGACCCAGTACTTC. This encodes CASSLDSGETQYF.

The gene calls are TRBV4-1 and TRBJ2-5; a possible D gene is TRBD2 (7 bases). The J call is uncertain, as TRBJ2-7 better fits the DNA end. The germline CDR1 and CDR2 sequences are MGHRA and YSYEKL. This CDR3 is 17 amino acids long. The DNA for the CDR3 is TGCGCCAGCAGCCAAGATTGGGAGGGGTACAGGGAGTACGAGCAGTACTTC. Its protein is CASSQDWEGYREYEQYF.

This clonotype was seen once. The gene calls are TRBV6-5 and TRBJ2-5; 9 bases line up with TRBD2. The trim removed 6 bases at V and 3 bases at J, leaving 8 bases unmatched. Germline assignment: CDR1 MNHEY and CDR2 SVGAGI. The CDR3 loop spans 15 amino acids. In DNA, the CDR3 is TGTGCCAGCAGACGTACCGGGACTAGCAAAGAGACCCAGTACTTC. This encodes CASRRTGTSKETQYF.

The chain carries TRBV6-2 or TRBV6-3 and TRBJ2-5; TRBD1 aligns across 7 bases. The J call is in doubt because the DNA end fits TRBJ2-7 better. Germline V gives CDR1 MNHEY, CDR2 SVGEGT. The CDR3 covers 14 residues. The CDR3 DNA sequence: TGTGCCAGCGGTCTAGGGGGCCAAAGATACGAGCAGTACTTC. This encodes CASGLGGQRYEQYF.

This clonotype was counted between two and nine times. V gene TRBV7-2 combines with J gene TRBJ2-2; 7 bases fit TRBD1. Germline V CDR1 and CDR2: SGHTA, FQGNSA. Trimming at V came to 5 bases and at J to 0 bases, leaving 3 bases not matched to a gene. This CDR3 is 15 amino acids long. The CDR3 nucleotides read TGTGCCAGCAGCAGGGGGCCTTCGAACACCGGGGAGCTGTTTTTT. It specifies CASSRGPSNTGELFF.